The 12 T cell receptor beta chains below all came from one sample that was sequenced in a study of Graves' ophthalmopathy and Graves' hyperthyroidism. The authors amplified TCR beta CDR3 regions from RNA transcripts. An opening RT-PCR round employed HTBI primers and preceded a second-round multiplex PCR. TCRdb called the multiplex PCR reads again in MiXCR, with one record for every CDR3 protein. The table lists some 25,000 distinct CDR3 sequences, less than 50% of them singletons. The specimen was peripheral blood. The receptors originated from an adult woman with stable Graves' hyperthyroidism.

Concerning this clonotype: Since the CDR3 does not end with the conserved phenylalanine or tryptophan, this likely comes from a read error. Because the CDR3's place on the DNA is in doubt, the DNA is left out and the CDR3 is given as listed by TCRdb. V gene TRBV7-2 combines with J gene TRBJ2-5; the D call in the table, TRBD1, was not verified against the DNA. The CDR3 length equals 16 residues, ends included. From germline, CDR1 is SGHTA and CDR2 FQGNSA. CDR3 sequence reads: CASSSYDRGNGYTFGS.

This clonotype was seen at least ten times. The J gene is TRBJ1-3, the V gene TRBV28, with D uncertain. Germline V gene sequence: CDR1 MDHEN, CDR2 SYDVKM. Trimming removed 0 bases from V and 4 bases from J, with 1 base in between. This CDR3 is built from 12 residues. CDR3 sequence (DNA): TGTGCCAGCAGTTTATGGGGAAACACCATATATTTT. Translated, it gives CASSLWGNTIYF.

This clonotype is judged medium-sized. CDR3 residues: CSAHNPTRGQFF. The CDR3 DNA follows: TGCAGTGCTCACAACCCGACTAGAGGGCAGTTCTTC. The chain recombines TRBV20-1 with TRBJ2-1, with D perhaps matching TRBD2 (6 bases). The CDR3 has 12 amino acids. Germline values: CDR1 DFQATT, CDR2 SNEGSKA (reference sequence). V lost 5 bases and J lost 12, with 17 bases in between.

This clonotype was seen at least ten times. The V call is TRBV27, the J call TRBJ1-5; D ambiguous. Trimming cost V 5 bases and J 4 bases, with 9 bases left between them. Germline CDR1 and CDR2: MNHEY and SMNVEV (reference sequence). CDR3 length: 13 residues. The CDR3 protein is CASSSTENQPQHF. DNA for the CDR3: TGTGCCAGCAGTAGCACGGAGAATCAGCCCCAGCATTTT.

In this sample, this clonotype turned up many times. A read error may be the cause here, since a much bigger clone is one base away. The chain is built from TRBV7-6 and TRBJ2-7, with 9 bases aligning to TRBD2. The germline V gene encodes CDR1 SGHVS and CDR2 FNYEAQ. The CDR3 extends over 18 amino acids. The junction had 16 bases not matched to a gene; V was cut back by 1 base and J by 6 bases. The CDR3 nucleotides are TGTGCCAGCAGCTTAGTGGCTAGCGGGAAAGGGCGCCTCTGCGAGCAGTACTTC. It codes for CASSLVASGKGRLCEQYF.

As concerns this clonotype: A read error may account for a junction end that differs from germline. The genes are TRBV2 and TRBJ2-3; either TRBD1 or TRBD2 may supply D (6 bases each). The length of the CDR3 is 13 residues. Germline V gives CDR1 SNHLY, CDR2 FYNNEI. CDR3: CANRPGGTDTQYF. For the CDR3, the DNA is TGTGCCAACAGACCCGGGGGCACGGATACGCAGTATTTT.

This clonotype showed up many times. The V call is TRBV6-6, the J call TRBJ2-1; 8 nucleotides match TRBD2. CDR1 and CDR2 from the germline V gene are MNHNY and SVGAGI (reference sequence). Trimming at V came to 2 bases and at J to 5 bases, leaving 2 bases not matched to a gene. There are 14 residues in the CDR3. The CDR3 DNA reads as TGTGCCAGCAGTTACGGGACTAGAAACAATGAGCAGTTCTTC. The encoded protein is CASSYGTRNNEQFF.

The rearrangement uses TRBV20-1 and TRBJ1-1; D remains unclear. Trimming cost V 0 bases and J 6 bases, with 8 bases left between them. Germline-derived CDR1 and CDR2 are DFQATT and SNEGSKA (reference sequence). CDR3 length equals 12 residues. The CDR3 protein is CSARDMRPEAFF. Here the CDR3 DNA reads TGCAGTGCTAGAGATATGCGCCCTGAAGCTTTCTTT.

This sequence joins TRBV10-3 and TRBJ1-1; no clear D gene. The CDR3 consists of 13 residues. The V end lost 5 bases, the J end lost 2 bases, and 9 bases lay between the germline ends. The germline V gene has CDR1 ENHRY and CDR2 SYGVKD. The CDR3 DNA sequence: TGTGCCATCAGTCGGGTCTTAAACACTGAAGCTTTCTTT. Its protein product is CAISRVLNTEAFF.

The chain couples TRBV11-1 to TRBJ2-7; TRBD1 aligns across 8 bases. Trimming took 1 base from V and 3 from J; bases not matched to a gene: 2. CDR1 is SGHAT, CDR2 FQDESV, per germline (reference sequence). The CDR3 loop spans 14 amino acids. CDR3: CASSLGTGFYEQYF. The CDR3 nucleotides are TGTGCCAGCAGCTTAGGGACAGGGTTCTACGAGCAGTACTTC.

This chain uses TRBV19 with TRBJ1-1; possibly TRBD1 for D (5 bases). Germline lookup yields CDR1 LNHDA and CDR2 SQIVND (reference sequence). CDR3 length: 13 residues. Trimming removed 5 bases from V and 4 bases from J, with 11 bases in between. Written as DNA, the CDR3 is TGTGCCAGTAGTGGCGACAGCCGCACTGAAGCTTTCTTT. This codes for CASSGDSRTEAFF.

The chain has TRBV7-8 and TRBJ1-5; 8 bases are a match to TRBD1. Germline CDR1 SGHVS, CDR2 FQNEAQ. V lost 4 bases and J lost 10; bases outside the gene matches: 9. The CDR3 runs 14 residues. The CDR3 DNA reads as TGTGCCAGCAGCTCGGCAGGGGGCGAGGGTCCCCAGCATTTT. It encodes CASSSAGGEGPQHF.